These T cell receptor beta chains were read from a single sample in a study of blood T cell repertoires in COVID-19. Produced via immunoSEQ multiplex PCR; TCRdb's table is partial and in-frame only. The data hold 200,000 to 250,000 clones, with approximately 83% observed a single time. The sequenced sample consisted of peripheral blood. These receptors were obtained from a woman aged 30 to 39 who had recovered from COVID-19. The CDR3 runs from the conserved cysteine through the conserved F or W.

V: TRBV11-2; J: TRBJ1-4; CDR3: CASSPGPGGTVREKLFF
V: TRBV5-5; J: TRBJ1-2; CDR3: CASSSLPDRGDGYTF
V: TRBV30; J: TRBJ2-3; CDR3: CACTSTDTQYF
V: TRBV5-6; J: TRBJ2-7; CDR3: CASSFSGTDPYEQYF
V: TRBV25-1; J: TRBJ1-4; CDR3: CASKRGHTNEKLFF
V: TRBV14; J: TRBJ1-1; CDR3: CASSQDRDRGNTEAFF
V: TRBV5-1; J: TRBJ2-7; CDR3: CASSPSLNRDFGYEQYF
V: TRBV11-3; J: TRBJ2-3; CDR3: CASSLNSLPAGGTDTQYF
V: TRBV9; J: TRBJ2-2; CDR3: CASSVAGQGSGELFF
V: TRBV5-1; J: TRBJ2-7; CDR3: CASSPSRDRASSYEQYF
V: TRBV3-1/TRBV3-2; J: TRBJ1-1; CDR3: CASSQLWDRSTEAFF
V: TRBV19; J: TRBJ2-1; CDR3: CASSSTGFNEQFF
V: TRBV27; J: TRBJ1-6; CDR3: CASSLAPAGSPLHF
V: TRBV19; J: TRBJ2-7; CDR3: CASSLITGDEQYF
V: TRBV10-2; J: TRBJ2-1; CDR3: CASSSAGTGLYNEQFF
V: TRBV5-6; J: TRBJ1-5; CDR3: CASSFRGGNQPQHF
V: TRBV24-1; J: TRBJ1-1; CDR3: CATSDPSEGVNTEAFF
V: TRBV3-1/TRBV3-2; J: TRBJ1-1; CDR3: CASSPGRVDTEAFF
V: TRBV15; J: TRBJ2-1; CDR3: CATSGAGTGPNEQFF
V: TRBV19; J: TRBJ1-5; CDR3: CASRKGQDYSNQPQHF
V: TRBV27; J: TRBJ2-7; CDR3: CASSLLFGGTGRNEQYF
V: TRBV5-1; J: TRBJ2-7; CDR3: CASSLAAGNLYEQYF
V: TRBV2; J: TRBJ2-3; CDR3: CASTAGSVSNAQYF
V: TRBV5-4; J: TRBJ2-6; CDR3: CASSFGTRPGANVLTF
V: TRBV6-5; J: TRBJ2-6; CDR3: CATHRGLAGANVLTF
V: TRBV2; J: TRBJ2-1; CDR3: CASSEVATEQFF
V: TRBV5-1; J: TRBJ2-3; CDR3: CASSSGRGGGTDTQYF
V: TRBV2; J: TRBJ2-1; CDR3: CASSLLAGGNNEQFF
V: TRBV19; J: TRBJ1-2; CDR3: CASSDEPTVGYGYTF
V: TRBV9; J: TRBJ1-6; CDR3: CASSVAGESYNSPLHF
V: TRBV4-3; J: TRBJ2-6; CDR3: CASSQAIRGDMTTGANVLTF
V: TRBV5-1; J: TRBJ2-3; CDR3: CASGDRVADTQYF
V: TRBV2; J: TRBJ2-7; CDR3: CASSRESYEQYF
V: TRBV4-2; J: TRBJ2-7; CDR3: CASSTLGYEQYF
V: TRBV29-1; J: TRBJ2-4; CDR3: CSVGPSRDIQYF